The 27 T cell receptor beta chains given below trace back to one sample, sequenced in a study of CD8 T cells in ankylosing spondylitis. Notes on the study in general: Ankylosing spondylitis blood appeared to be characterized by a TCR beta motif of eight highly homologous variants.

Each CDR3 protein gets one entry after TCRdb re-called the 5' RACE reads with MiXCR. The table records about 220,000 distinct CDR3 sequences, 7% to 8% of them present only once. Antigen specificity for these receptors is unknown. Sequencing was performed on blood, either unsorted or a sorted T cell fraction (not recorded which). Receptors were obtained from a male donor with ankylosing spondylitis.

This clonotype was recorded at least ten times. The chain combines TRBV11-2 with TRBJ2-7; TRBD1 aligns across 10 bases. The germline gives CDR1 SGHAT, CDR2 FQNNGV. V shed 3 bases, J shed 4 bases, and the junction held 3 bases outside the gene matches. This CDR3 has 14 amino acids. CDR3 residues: CASSLGQGMYEQYF. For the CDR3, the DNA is TGTGCCAGCAGCTTGGGACAGGGGATGTACGAGCAGTACTTC.

For the CDR3, the DNA is TGTGCCAGCAGCCCTGACAGAAATACAGATACGCAGTATTTT. Its protein product is CASSPDRNTDTQYF. The chain employs TRBV7-9 and TRBJ2-3, with a tentative D call TRBD1 (5 bases). Between the trimmed V and J ends, which lost 5 bases and 3 bases, there was a span of 12 bases. The CDR3 sequence is 14 residues long. The germline CDR1 and CDR2 sequences are SEHNR and FQNEAQ (reference sequence).

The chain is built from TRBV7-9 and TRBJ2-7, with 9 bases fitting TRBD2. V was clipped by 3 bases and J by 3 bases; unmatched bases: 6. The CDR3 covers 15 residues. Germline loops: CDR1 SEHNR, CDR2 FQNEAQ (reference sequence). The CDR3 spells CASSFSGLAVYEQYF. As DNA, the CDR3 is TGTGCCAGCAGCTTTTCGGGACTAGCCGTCTACGAGCAGTACTTC.

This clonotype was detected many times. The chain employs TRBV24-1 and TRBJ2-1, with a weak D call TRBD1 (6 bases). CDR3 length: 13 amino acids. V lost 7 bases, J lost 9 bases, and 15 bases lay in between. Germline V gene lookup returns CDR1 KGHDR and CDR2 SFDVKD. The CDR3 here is CATRLAGASEQFF. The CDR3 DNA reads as TGTGCCACCAGGCTAGCAGGGGCAAGTGAGCAGTTCTTC.

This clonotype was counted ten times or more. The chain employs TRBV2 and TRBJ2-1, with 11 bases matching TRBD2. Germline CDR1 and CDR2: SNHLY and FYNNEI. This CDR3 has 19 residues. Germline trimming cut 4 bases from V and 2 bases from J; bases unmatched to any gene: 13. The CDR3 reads CASSVSPGLAETPYNEQFF. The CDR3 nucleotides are TGTGCCAGCAGTGTATCCCCGGGACTAGCGGAGACCCCCTACAATGAGCAGTTCTTC.

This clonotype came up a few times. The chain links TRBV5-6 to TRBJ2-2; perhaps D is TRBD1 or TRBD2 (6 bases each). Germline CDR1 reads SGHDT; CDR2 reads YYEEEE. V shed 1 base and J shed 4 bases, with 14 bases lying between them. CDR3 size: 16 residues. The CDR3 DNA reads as TGTGCCAGCAGCTTGTTACAGGGACTGCTCACCGGGGAGCTGTTTTTT. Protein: CASSLLQGLLTGELFF. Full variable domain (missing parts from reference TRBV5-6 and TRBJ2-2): DAGVTQSPTHLIKTRGQQVTLRCSPKSGHDTVSWYQQALGQGPQFIFQYYEEEERQRGNFPDRFSGHQFPNYSSELNVNALLLGDSALYLCASSLLQGLLTGELFFGEGSRLTVL.

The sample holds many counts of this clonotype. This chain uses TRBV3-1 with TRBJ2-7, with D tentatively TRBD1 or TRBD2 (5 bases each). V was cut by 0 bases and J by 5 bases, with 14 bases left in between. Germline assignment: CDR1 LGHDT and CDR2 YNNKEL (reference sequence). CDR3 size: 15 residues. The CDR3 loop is CASSQDQGPENEQYF. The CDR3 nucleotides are TGTGCCAGCAGCCAAGATCAGGGACCGGAAAACGAGCAGTACTTC.

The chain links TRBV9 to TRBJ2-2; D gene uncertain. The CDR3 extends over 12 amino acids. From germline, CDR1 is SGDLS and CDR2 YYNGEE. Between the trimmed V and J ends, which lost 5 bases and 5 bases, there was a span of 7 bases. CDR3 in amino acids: CASRSSTGELFF. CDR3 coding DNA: TGTGCCAGCAGATCATCAACCGGGGAGCTGTTTTTT.

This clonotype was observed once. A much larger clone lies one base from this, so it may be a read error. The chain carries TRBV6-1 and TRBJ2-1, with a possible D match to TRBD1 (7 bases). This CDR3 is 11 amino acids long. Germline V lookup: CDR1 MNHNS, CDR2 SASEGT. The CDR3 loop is CVSKQGRGTFF. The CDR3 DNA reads TGTGTCAGTAAACAGGGGCGCGGGACGTTCTTC.

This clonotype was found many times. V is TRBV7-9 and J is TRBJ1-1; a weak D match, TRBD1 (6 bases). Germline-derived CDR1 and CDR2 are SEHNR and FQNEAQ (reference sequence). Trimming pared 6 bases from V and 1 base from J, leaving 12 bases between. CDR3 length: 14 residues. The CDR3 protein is CASSRDTPNTEAFF. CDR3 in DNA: TGTGCCAGCAGTCGGGACACTCCGAACACTGAAGCTTTCTTT.

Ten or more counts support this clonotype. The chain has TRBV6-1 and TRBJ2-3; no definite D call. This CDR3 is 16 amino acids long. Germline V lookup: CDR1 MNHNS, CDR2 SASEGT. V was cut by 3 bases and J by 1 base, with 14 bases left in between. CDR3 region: CASSDLLVVGTDTQYF. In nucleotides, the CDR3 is TGTGCCAGCAGTGACCTCCTAGTGGTGGGCACAGATACGCAGTATTTT.

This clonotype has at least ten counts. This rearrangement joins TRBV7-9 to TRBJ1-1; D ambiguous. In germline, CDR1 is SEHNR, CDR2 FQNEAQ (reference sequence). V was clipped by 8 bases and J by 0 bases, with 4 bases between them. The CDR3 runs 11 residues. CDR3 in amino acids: CASYMNTEAFF. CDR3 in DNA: TGTGCCAGCTACATGAACACTGAAGCTTTCTTT.

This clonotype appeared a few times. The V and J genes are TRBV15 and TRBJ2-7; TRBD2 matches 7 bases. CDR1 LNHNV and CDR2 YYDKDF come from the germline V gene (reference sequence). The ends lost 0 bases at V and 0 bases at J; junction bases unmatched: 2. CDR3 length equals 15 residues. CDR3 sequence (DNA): TGTGCCACCAGCAGAGACGGGAGGAACTCCTACGAGCAGTACTTC. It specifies CATSRDGRNSYEQYF.

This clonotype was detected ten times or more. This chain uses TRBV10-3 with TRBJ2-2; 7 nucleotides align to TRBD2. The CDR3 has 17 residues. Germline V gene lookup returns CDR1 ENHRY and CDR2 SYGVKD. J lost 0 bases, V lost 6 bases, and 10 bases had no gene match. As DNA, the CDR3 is TGTGCCATCAGGGGAGGGCCCCCTTTATCGAACACCGGGGAGCTGTTTTTT. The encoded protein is CAIRGGPPLSNTGELFF.

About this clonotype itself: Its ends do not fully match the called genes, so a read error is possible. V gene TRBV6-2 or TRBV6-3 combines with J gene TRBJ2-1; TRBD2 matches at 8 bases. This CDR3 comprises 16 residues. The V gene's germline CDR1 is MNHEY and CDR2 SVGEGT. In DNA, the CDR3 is TGTGCCAGCGGTTATCGGGGGGGGCTCCCCTACAATGAGCAGTTCTTC. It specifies CASGYRGGLPYNEQFF.

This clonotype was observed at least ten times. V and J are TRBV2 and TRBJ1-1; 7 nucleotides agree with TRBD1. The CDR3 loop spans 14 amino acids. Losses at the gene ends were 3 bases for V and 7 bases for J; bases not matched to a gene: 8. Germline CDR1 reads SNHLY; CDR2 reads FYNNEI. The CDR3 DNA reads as TGTGCCAGCAGTGACCCCCCAAGACAGGGTGAAGCTTTCTTT. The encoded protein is CASSDPPRQGEAFF. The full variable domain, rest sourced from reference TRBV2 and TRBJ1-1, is EPEVTQTPSHQVTQMGQEVILRCVPISNHLYFYWYRQILGQKVEFLVSFYNNEISEKSEIFDDQFSVERPDGSNFTLKIRSTKLEDSAMYFCASSDPPRQGEAFFGQGTRLTVV.

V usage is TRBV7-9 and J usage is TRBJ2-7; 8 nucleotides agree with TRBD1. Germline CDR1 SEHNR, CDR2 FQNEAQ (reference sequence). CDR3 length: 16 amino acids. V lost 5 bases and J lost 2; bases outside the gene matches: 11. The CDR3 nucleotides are TGTGCCAGCAGCCCACGGACAGGGCAGCGTGCCTACGAGCAGTACTTC. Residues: CASSPRTGQRAYEQYF.

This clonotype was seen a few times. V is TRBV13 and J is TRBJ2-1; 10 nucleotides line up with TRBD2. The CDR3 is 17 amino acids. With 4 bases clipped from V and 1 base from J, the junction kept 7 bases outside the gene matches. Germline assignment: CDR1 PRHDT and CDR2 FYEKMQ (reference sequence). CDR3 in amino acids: CASSSTSGSPSYNEQFF. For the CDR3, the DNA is TGTGCCAGCAGCTCGACTAGCGGGTCGCCTTCCTACAATGAGCAGTTCTTC.

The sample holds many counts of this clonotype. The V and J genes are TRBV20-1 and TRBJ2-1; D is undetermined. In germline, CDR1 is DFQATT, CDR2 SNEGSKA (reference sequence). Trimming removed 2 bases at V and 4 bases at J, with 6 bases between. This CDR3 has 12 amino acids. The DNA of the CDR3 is TGCAGTGCTAGAAGGATTTACAATGAGCAGTTCTTC. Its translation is CSARRIYNEQFF.

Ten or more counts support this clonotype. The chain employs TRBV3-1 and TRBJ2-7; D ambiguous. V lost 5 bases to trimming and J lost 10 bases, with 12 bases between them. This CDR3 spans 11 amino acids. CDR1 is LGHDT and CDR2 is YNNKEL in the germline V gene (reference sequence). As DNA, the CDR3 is TGTGCCAGCAGCTTCGGTACCACCCAGTACTTC. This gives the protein CASSFGTTQYF.

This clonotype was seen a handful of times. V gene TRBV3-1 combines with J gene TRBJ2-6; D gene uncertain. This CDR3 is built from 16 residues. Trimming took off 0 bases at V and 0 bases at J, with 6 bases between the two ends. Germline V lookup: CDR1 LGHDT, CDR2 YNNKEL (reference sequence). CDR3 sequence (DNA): TGTGCCAGCAGCCAAGATAGCACCTCTGGGGCCAACGTCCTGACTTTC. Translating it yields CASSQDSTSGANVLTF.

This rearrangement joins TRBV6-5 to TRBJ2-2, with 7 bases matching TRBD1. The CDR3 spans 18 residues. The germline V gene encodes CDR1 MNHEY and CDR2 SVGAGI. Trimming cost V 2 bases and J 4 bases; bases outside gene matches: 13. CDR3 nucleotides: TGTGCCAGCAGTTACCTCCCGCAAGAAGGGGGCCTCACCGGGGAGCTGTTTTTT. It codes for CASSYLPQEGGLTGELFF.

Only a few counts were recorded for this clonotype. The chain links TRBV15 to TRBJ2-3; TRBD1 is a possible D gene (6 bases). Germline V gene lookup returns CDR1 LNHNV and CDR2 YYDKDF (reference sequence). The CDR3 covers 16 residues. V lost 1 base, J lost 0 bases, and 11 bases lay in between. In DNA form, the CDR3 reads TGTGCCACCAGCAGAGGCACAGGGTTTAGCACAGATACGCAGTATTTT. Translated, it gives CATSRGTGFSTDTQYF.

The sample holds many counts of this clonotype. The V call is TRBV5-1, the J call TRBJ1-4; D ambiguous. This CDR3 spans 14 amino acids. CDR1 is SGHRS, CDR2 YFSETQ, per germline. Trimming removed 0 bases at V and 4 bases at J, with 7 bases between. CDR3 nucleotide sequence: TGCGCCAGCAGCTTGGGAAGCCTTAATGAAAAACTGTTTTTT. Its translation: CASSLGSLNEKLFF. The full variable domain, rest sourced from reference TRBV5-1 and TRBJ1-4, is KAGVTQTPRYLIKTRGQQVTLSCSPISGHRSVSWYQQTPGQGLQFLFEYFSETQRNKGNFPGRFSGRQFSNSRSEMNVSTLELGDSALYLCASSLGSLNEKLFFGSGTQLSVL.

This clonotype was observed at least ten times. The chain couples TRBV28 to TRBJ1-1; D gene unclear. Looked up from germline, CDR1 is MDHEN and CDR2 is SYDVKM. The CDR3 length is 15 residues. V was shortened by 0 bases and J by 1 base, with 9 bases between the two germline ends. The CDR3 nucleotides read TGTGCCAGCAGTTTATGGCGTGAGGGGAACACTGAAGCTTTCTTT. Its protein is CASSLWREGNTEAFF.

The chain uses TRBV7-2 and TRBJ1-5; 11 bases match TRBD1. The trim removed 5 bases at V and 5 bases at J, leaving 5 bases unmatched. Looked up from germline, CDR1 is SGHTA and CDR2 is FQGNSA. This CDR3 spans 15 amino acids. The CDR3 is CASSRGQGAYQPQHF. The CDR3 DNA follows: TGTGCCAGCAGCCGAGGACAGGGGGCCTATCAGCCCCAGCATTTT.

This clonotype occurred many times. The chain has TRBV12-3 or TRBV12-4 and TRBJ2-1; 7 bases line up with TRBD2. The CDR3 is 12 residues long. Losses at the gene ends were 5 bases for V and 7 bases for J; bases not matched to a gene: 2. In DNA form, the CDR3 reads TGTGCCAGCAGTCCTAGCGGAAATGAGCAGTTCTTC. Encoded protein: CASSPSGNEQFF.